The present T cell receptor (beta chain) was sequenced within a study of blood T cell repertoires in COVID-19. Study information: COVID-19 samples from acute and convalescent phases originated in the United States, Italy and Spain.

The CDR3 consists of 15 residues. CDR1 is MNHEY, CDR2 SMNVEV, per germline (reference sequence). Trimming took off 3 bases at V and 3 bases at J, with 15 bases between the two ends. Original processing notes: From reference gene primer amplification, estimates of nucleated cell counts were derived. The repertoire was sequenced with immunoSEQ multiplex PCR; TCRdb's copy has only in-frame clones and lacks some. That table furnishes V, J and clone size, whereas the DNA furnished D and trimming. Of approximately 500,000 clones listed, 89% were seen once; the top ten hold approximately 0.9%. This clone came up once. Seattle-derived patients entered the study during active infection and were followed longitudinally.

This TCR derives from a man aged 18 to 29 with COVID-19, enrolled during active disease. The sequenced material came from peripheral blood. The genes are TRBV27 and TRBJ2-7; D might be TRBD2 (6 bases). In DNA form, the CDR3 reads TGTGCCAGCAGTTTGTCCCTCCGGGACTTCTACGAGCAGTACTTC. It codes for CASSLSLRDFYEQYF.